This is a list of T cell receptor beta chains from one sample in a study of T cells after yellow fever vaccination. TCRdb reanalysed the 5' RACE reads using MiXCR and keeps one entry per CDR3 protein. The sample yields under 550,000 distinct CDR3 sequences, 20% to 25% seen once. Sample: PBMCs, taken around 3 weeks after the first yellow fever vaccination. The origin of the receptors is a man between 18 and 35 years old who received the YFV17D yellow fever vaccine. Both conserved end residues are part of each CDR3. The order of the fields is V gene, clone size, CDR3 length, D gene, J gene, CDR3 protein, CDR3 DNA. The D gene is left open where the match is weak. Rows may omit the clone size; those that give it use once, few, many or a size class.

TRBV7-2,once,13,-,TRBJ1-6,CTSSRPHNSPLHF,TGTACCAGCAGCCGGCCCCATAATTCACCCCTCCACTTT
TRBV29-1,once,13,-,TRBJ2-2,CSVDPANTGELFF,TGCAGCGTGGACCCAGCGAACACCGGGGAGCTGTTTTTT
TRBV20-1,-,13,-,TRBJ1-5,CSAKIKANQPQHF,TGCAGTGCCAAGATTAAAGCCAATCAGCCCCAGCATTTT
TRBV25-1,-,14,TRBD1,TRBJ2-7,CARLLPGQGSEQYF,TGTGCCAGATTACTTCCGGGACAGGGGTCCGAGCAGTACTTC
TRBV12-3/TRBV12-4,few,14,-,TRBJ2-5,CASSFIRDRETQYF,TGTGCCAGCAGTTTCATCCGGGATCGAGAGACCCAGTACTTC
TRBV7-2,few,13,-,TRBJ2-3,CASSLAIKDTQYF,TGTGCCAGCAGCTTAGCCATCAAAGATACGCAGTATTTT
TRBV20-1,few,13,-,TRBJ2-7,CSARGRVAYEQYF,TGCAGTGCTCGGGGCAGGGTCGCCTACGAGCAGTACTTC
TRBV5-4,-,18,TRBD2,TRBJ2-3,CASSWPGTSGGAMDTQYF,TGTGCCAGCAGCTGGCCCGGGACTAGCGGGGGGGCCATGGATACGCAGTATTTT
TRBV27,few,16,TRBD1,TRBJ1-2,CASSFSGDRDLDGYTF,TGTGCCAGCAGTTTTTCCGGCGACAGGGATTTAGATGGCTACACCTTC
TRBV7-3,-,12,-,TRBJ2-1,CASSFNHGEQFF,TGTGCCAGCAGCTTCAATCACGGGGAGCAGTTCTTC
TRBV7-2,-,14,TRBD1,TRBJ1-2,CASSAGDRGAGYTF,TGTGCCAGCAGCGCCGGGGACAGGGGAGCCGGCTACACCTTC
TRBV12-3/TRBV12-4,-,11,-,TRBJ2-5,CASRYYETQYF,TGTGCCAGCAGGTACTACGAGACCCAGTACTTC
TRBV5-1,-,15,-,TRBJ2-3,CASSLGVSRTDTQYF,TGCGCCAGCAGCTTGGGAGTGAGTCGGACAGATACGCAGTATTTT
TRBV7-9,few,17,-,TRBJ2-6,CASSSALGVIGANVLTF,TGTGCCAGCAGCTCCGCTTTAGGGGTAATTGGGGCCAACGTCCTGACTTTC
TRBV27,few,14,-,TRBJ1-1,CASSFKAATPEAFF,TGTGCCAGCAGTTTTAAGGCCGCAACCCCTGAAGCTTTCTTT
TRBV20-1,-,15,-,TRBJ2-3,CSARDYKGSTDTQYF,TGCAGTGCTAGAGATTATAAGGGGAGCACAGATACGCAGTATTTT
TRBV20-1,-,14,TRBD2,TRBJ2-3,CSARDGGGADTQYF,TGCAGTGCTAGAGACGGGGGGGGCGCAGATACGCAGTATTTT
TRBV20-1,-,11,TRBD1,TRBJ1-2,CSAGDRYGYTF,TGCAGTGCTGGGGACAGATATGGCTACACCTTC
TRBV27,medium-sized,15,TRBD1,TRBJ2-3,CASSFRTGGTDTQYF,TGTGCCAGCAGTTTCAGAACAGGGGGGACAGATACGCAGTATTTT
TRBV28,-,15,-,TRBJ1-1,CASSGGWDTRAEAFF,TGTGCCAGCAGTGGGGGATGGGATACGAGGGCTGAAGCTTTCTTT
TRBV3-1,-,14,-,TRBJ2-3,CASSQRSSGTVQYF,TGTGCCAGCAGCCAACGCTCCTCCGGGACTGTCCAGTATTTT
TRBV4-3,few,13,-,TRBJ2-5,CASSQEGPGTQYF,TGCGCCAGCAGCCAAGAAGGGCCGGGGACCCAGTACTTC
TRBV7-9,many,17,-,TRBJ2-7,CASSLSSFPGRIYEQYF,TGTGCCAGCAGCTTAAGTTCCTTCCCGGGACGGATCTACGAGCAGTACTTC
TRBV29-1,-,18,TRBD1,TRBJ1-4,CSPNKEGAGGSTNEKLFF,TGCAGCCCAAATAAGGAAGGGGCAGGGGGCTCAACTAATGAAAAACTGTTTTTT
TRBV7-9,-,14,-,TRBJ2-3,CASSFYRDSDTQYF,TGTGCCAGCAGCTTTTACCGGGACTCAGATACGCAGTATTTT
TRBV11-2,-,13,-,TRBJ1-1,CASSPWKLVEAFF,TGTGCCAGCAGCCCCTGGAAGTTAGTTGAAGCTTTCTTT
TRBV6-5,few,14,-,TRBJ2-1,CASSYGASVNEQFF,TGTGCCAGCAGTTACGGGGCGTCGGTCAATGAGCAGTTCTTC
TRBV29-1,-,15,-,TRBJ2-2,CSVRDTWANTGELFF,TGCAGCGTTCGGGACACTTGGGCGAACACCGGGGAGCTGTTTTTT
TRBV20-1,-,12,-,TRBJ2-7,CSAQFGDYEQYF,TGCAGTGCCCAATTCGGGGACTACGAGCAGTACTTC
TRBV6-5,many,14,-,TRBJ2-3,CASSYGLGADTQYF,TGTGCCAGCAGTTACGGTCTGGGGGCGGATACGCAGTATTTT
TRBV7-2,-,14,TRBD1,TRBJ1-1,CASSVRPGQGAAFF,TGTGCCAGCAGCGTTCGTCCGGGACAGGGGGCAGCTTTCTTT
TRBV3-1,-,15,-,TRBJ2-5,CASSHLTDFGETQYF,TGTGCCAGCAGCCACTTGACAGACTTCGGAGAGACCCAGTACTTC
TRBV16,few,13,-,TRBJ1-5,CASSQWGNQPQHF,TGTGCCAGCAGCCAATGGGGGAATCAGCCCCAGCATTTT
TRBV3-1,-,19,TRBD1,TRBJ2-7,CASSQDRSRGRRGSYEQYF,TGTGCCAGCAGCCAAGATCGGTCCAGGGGGCGGCGGGGCTCCTACGAGCAGTACTTC
TRBV29-1,-,11,-,TRBJ2-7,CSVRSREWQYF,TGCAGCGTTAGAAGTAGGGAGTGGCAGTACTTC
TRBV6-2/TRBV6-3,-,15,TRBD2,TRBJ2-5,CASSFRLAGYGAQYF,TGTGCCAGCAGTTTTCGACTAGCGGGATATGGGGCCCAGTACTTC
TRBV4-3,-,17,-,TRBJ1-5,CASSQDPNGRAGQPQHF,TGCGCCAGCAGCCAAGATCCGAATGGCAGGGCAGGACAGCCCCAGCATTTT
TRBV5-1,few,16,TRBD2,TRBJ2-3,CASSPGSGGSTDTQYF,TGCGCCAGCAGCCCCGGGAGCGGGGGCAGCACAGATACGCAGTATTTT
TRBV19,-,13,-,TRBJ1-4,CASSPRLDPPFFF,TGTGCCAGTAGTCCCCGATTGGATCCCCCATTTTTTTTT
TRBV4-3,-,16,TRBD2,TRBJ2-4,CASSPALGGTKNIQYF,TGCGCCAGCAGCCCCGCATTGGGGGGGACCAAAAACATTCAGTACTTC